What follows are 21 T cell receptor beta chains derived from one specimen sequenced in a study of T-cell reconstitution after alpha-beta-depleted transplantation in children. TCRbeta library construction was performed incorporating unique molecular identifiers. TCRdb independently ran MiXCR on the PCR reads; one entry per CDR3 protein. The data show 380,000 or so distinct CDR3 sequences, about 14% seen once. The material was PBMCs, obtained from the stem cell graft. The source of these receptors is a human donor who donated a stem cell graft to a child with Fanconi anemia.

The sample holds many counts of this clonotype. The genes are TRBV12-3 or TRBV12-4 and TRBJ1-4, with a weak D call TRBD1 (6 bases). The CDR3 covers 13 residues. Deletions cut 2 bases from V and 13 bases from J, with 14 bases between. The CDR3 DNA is TGTGCCAGCAGTTTAAGTTGGGACACTGGACTGTTTTTT. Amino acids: CASSLSWDTGLFF.

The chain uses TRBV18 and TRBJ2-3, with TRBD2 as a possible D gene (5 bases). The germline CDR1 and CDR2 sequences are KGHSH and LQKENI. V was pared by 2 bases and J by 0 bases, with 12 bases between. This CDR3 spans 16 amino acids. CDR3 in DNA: TGTGCCAGCTCACCAAGCGGCGGCCTGAGCACAGATACGCAGTATTTT. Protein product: CASSPSGGLSTDTQYF.

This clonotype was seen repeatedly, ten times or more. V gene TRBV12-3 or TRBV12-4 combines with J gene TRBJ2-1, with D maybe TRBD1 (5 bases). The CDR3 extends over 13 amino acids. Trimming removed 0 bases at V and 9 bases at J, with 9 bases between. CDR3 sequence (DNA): TGTGCCAGCAGTTTAGCAGGGGTTACTGAGCAGTTCTTC. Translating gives CASSLAGVTEQFF.

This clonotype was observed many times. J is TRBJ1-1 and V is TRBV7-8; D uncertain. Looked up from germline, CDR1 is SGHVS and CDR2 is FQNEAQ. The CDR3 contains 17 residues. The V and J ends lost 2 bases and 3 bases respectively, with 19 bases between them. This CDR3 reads CASSLNVGLVDYTEAFF. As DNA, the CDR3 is TGTGCCAGCAGCTTAAACGTTGGTCTAGTAGATTACACTGAAGCTTTCTTT. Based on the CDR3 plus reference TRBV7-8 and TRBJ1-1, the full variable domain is GAGVSQSPRYKVAKRGQDVALRCDPISGHVSLFWYQQALGQGPEFLTYFQNEAQLDKSGLPSDRFFAERPEGSVSTLKIQRTQQEDSAVYLCASSLNVGLVDYTEAFFGQGTRLTVV.

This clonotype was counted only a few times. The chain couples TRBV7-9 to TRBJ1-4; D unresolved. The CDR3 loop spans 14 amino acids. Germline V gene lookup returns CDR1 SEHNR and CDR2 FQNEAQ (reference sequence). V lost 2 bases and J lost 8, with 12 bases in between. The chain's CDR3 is CASSLQAHGEKLFF. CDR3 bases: TGTGCCAGCAGCTTACAGGCCCACGGCGAAAAACTGTTTTTT.

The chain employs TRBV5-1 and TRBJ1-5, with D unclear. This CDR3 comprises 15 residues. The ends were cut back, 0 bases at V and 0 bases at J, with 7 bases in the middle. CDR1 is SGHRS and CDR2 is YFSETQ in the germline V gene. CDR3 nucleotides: TGCGCCAGCAGCTTGGAACCTTATAGCAATCAGCCCCAGCATTTT. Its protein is CASSLEPYSNQPQHF.

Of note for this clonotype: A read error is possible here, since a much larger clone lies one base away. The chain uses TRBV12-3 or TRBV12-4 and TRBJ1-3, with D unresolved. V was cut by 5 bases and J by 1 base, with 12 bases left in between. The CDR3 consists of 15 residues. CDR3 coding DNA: TGTGCCAGCAGTCGCGGGCCAAGATCTGGAAACACCATATATTTT. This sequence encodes CASSRGPRSGNTIYF.

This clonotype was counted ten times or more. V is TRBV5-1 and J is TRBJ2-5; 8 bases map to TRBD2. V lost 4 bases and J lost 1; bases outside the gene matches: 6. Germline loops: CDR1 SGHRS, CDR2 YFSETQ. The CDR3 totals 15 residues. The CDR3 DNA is TGCGCCAGCAGCCGACTAACTAGCGGCCAAGAGACCCAGTACTTC. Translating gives CASSRLTSGQETQYF.

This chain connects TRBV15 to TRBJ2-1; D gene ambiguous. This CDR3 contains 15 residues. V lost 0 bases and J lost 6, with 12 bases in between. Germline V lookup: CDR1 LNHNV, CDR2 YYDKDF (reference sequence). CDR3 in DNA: TGTGCCACCAGCAGAGATCGGGCTACAAGCAATGAGCAGTTCTTC. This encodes CATSRDRATSNEQFF.

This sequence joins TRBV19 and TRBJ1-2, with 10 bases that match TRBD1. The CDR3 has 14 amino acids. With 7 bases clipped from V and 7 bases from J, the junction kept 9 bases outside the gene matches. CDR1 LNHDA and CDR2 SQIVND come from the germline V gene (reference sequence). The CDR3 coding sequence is TGTGCCAGTACCCGGGACAGGGGACTTTTTGGCTACACCTTC. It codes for CASTRDRGLFGYTF.

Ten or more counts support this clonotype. This CDR3 is CSVTKTGVIYEQYF. CDR3 DNA: TGCAGCGTGACAAAGACAGGGGTAATCTACGAGCAGTACTTC. This chain joins TRBV29-1 and TRBJ2-7; 8 bases are a match to TRBD1. Germline-derived CDR1 and CDR2 are SQVTM and ANQGSEA. V was pared by 6 bases and J by 3 bases, with 10 bases of the junction left unmatched. The CDR3 has 14 amino acids.

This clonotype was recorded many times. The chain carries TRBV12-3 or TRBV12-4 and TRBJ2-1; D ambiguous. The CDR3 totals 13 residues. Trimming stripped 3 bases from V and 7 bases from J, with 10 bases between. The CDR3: CASSLAERNEQFF. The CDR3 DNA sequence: TGTGCCAGCAGTTTGGCGGAGAGAAATGAGCAGTTCTTC.

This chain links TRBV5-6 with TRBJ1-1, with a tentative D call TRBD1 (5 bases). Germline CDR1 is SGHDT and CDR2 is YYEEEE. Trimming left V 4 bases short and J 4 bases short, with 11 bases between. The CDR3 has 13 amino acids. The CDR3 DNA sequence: TGTGCCAGCAGCCAAATCAGGGCCACTGAAGCTTTCTTT. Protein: CASSQIRATEAFF.

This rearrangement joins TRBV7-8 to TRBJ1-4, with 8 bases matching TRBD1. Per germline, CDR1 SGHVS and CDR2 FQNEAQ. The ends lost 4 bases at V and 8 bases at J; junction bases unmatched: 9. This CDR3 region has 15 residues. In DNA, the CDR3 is TGTGCCAGCAGCTCTCACCGGACAGGGCACGAAAAACTGTTTTTT. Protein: CASSSHRTGHEKLFF.

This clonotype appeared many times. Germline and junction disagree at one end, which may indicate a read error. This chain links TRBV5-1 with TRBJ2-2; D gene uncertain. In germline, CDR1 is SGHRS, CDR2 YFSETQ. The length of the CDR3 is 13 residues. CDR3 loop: CASSLTNTGELFF. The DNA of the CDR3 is TGTGCCAGCAGTTTAACGAACACCGGGGAGCTGTTTTTT.

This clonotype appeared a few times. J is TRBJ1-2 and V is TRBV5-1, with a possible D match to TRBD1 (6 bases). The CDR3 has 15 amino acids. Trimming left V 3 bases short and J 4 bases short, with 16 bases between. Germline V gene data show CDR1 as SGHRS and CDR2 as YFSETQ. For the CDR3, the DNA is TGCGCCAGCAGCTCTGGGGGCCAAAGCGGCTATGGCTACACCTTC. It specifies CASSSGGQSGYGYTF.

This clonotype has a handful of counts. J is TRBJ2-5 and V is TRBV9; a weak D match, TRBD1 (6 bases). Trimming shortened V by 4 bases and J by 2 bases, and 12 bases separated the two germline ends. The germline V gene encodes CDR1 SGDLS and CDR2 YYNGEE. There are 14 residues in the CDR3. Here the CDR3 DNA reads TGTGCCAGCAGCCCCCGGACAGCACAAGAGACCCAGTACTTC. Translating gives CASSPRTAQETQYF.

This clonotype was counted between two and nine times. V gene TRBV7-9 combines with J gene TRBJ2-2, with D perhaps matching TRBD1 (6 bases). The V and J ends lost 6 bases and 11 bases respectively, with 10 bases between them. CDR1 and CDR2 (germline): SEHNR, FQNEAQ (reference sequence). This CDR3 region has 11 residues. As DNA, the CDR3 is TGTGCCAGCAGATCAGGGGCCGAGCTGTTTTTT. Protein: CASRSGAELFF.

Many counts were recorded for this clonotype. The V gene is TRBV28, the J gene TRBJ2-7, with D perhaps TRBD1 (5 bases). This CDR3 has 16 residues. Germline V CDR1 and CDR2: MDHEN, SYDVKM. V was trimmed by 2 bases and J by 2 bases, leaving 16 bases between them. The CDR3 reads CASSLGSSQATYEQYV. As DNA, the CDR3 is TGTGCCAGCAGTTTAGGTTCCTCACAGGCCACCTACGAGCAGTACGTC.

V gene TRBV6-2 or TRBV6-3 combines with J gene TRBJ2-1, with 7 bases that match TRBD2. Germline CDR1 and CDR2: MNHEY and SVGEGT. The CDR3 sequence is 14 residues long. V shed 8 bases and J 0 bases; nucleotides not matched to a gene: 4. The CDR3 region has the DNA TGTGCCAGCGATTGGGGGGGCTCCTACAATGAGCAGTTCTTC. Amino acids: CASDWGGSYNEQFF.

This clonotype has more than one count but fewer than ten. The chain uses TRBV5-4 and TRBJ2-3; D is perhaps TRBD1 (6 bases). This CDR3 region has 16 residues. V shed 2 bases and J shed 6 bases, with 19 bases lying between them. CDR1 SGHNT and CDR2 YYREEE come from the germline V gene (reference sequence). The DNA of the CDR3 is TGTGCCAGCAGCTTCCCCCTACAGGGCTCCCTGGATACGCAGTATTTT. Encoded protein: CASSFPLQGSLDTQYF.